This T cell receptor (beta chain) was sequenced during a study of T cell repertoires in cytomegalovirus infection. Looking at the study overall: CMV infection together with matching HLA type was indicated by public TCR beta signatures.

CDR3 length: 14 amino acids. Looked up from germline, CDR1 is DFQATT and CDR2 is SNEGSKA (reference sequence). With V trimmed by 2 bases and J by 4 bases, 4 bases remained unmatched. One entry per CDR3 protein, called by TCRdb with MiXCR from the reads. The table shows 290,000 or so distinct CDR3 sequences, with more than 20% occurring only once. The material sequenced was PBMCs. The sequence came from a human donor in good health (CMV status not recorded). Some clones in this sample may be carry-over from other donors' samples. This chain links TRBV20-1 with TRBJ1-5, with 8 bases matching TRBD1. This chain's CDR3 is CSARLQGGNQPQHF. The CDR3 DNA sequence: TGCAGTGCTAGATTACAGGGGGGAAATCAGCCCCAGCATTTT.